The clone carrying this TCR beta chain showed up just a few times. Its antigen remains unknown. The PCR had 60 Vbeta and 13 Jbeta primers. Libraries were prepared by immunoSEQ multiplex PCR; TCRdb keeps only in-frame clonotypes and omits some of them. The data hold about 73,000 clones, with roughly 71% observed a single time. With 6 bases clipped from V and 7 bases from J, the junction kept 3 bases outside the gene matches. Looked up from germline, CDR1 is MNHNY and CDR2 is SVGAGI (reference sequence). The CDR3 is 13 amino acids. These data are taken from a study of cytomegalovirus exposure and HLA in healthy donors. In the study overall: Early on, a data release was issued that held some 85 million unique TCRs from HLA-typed donors. Among the 398 donors who were genotyped, roughly 76% fell in the genetic ancestry cluster that is associated with self-reported Caucasian donors.

Points from the study as a whole: Accounts indicate the classifier identified cytomegalovirus status with strong specificity and sensitivity. Listed as cytomegalovirus-associated were 150 to 200 TCR beta chains.

The chain links TRBV6-6 to TRBJ1-4; 9 bases are shared with TRBD1. The sequence was collected from a man aged 65-85 years in good health and CMV-seronegative. The specimen was PBMCs. The CDR3 spells CASSDRGAEKLFF. CDR3 DNA: TGTGCCAGCAGCGACAGGGGGGCTGAAAAACTGTTTTTT.